The 19 T cell receptor beta chains presented below share a single source sample, sequenced in a study of PD-L1 blockade in urothelial cancer. Time point given: pretreatment peripheral blood. Profiling relied on immunoSEQ multiplex PCR, and the TCRdb table lists in-frame clones only, not all of them. The sample consists of fewer than 65,000 clones, under 90% of them appearing once. This specimen consisted of PBMCs, obtained around atezolizumab (anti-PD-L1) treatment. These receptors all stem from a man aged 70 or older with urothelial cancer.

This CDR3 is CASSLTADQPQHF. DNA for the CDR3: TGCGCCAGCAGCTTGACAGCGGATCAGCCCCAGCATTTT. The V and J genes are TRBV5-1 and TRBJ1-5, with unresolved D. V was cut by 1 base and J by 5 bases, with 7 bases left in between. The germline CDR1 and CDR2 sequences are SGHRS and YFSETQ. This CDR3 region has 13 residues.

The sample holds one count of this clone. The V and J genes are TRBV19 and TRBJ1-3; TRBD1 matches at 8 bases. CDR1 LNHDA and CDR2 SQIVND come from the germline V gene (reference sequence). The J segment lost 2 bases and the V segment lost 4 bases, leaving 4 bases of the junction unmatched. The CDR3 is 15 amino acids. This CDR3 is CASSTGQGAGNTIYF. CDR3 DNA sequence: TGTGCCAGTAGTACCGGACAGGGCGCTGGAAACACCATATATTTT.

The genes are TRBV30 and TRBJ1-5, with D possibly matching TRBD1 (5 bases). Trimming removed 0 bases from V and 7 bases from J, with 10 bases in between. This CDR3 is 13 amino acids long. CDR1 and CDR2 (germline): GTSNPN, SVGIG (reference sequence). The CDR3 loop is CAWSVGAGQPQHF. CDR3 DNA: TGTGCCTGGAGTGTAGGGGCAGGGCAGCCCCAGCATTTT.

This chain uses TRBV6-6 with TRBJ1-2; TRBD1 agrees at 7 bases. Germline CDR1 is MNHNY and CDR2 is SVGAGI (reference sequence). The CDR3 loop spans 13 amino acids. With V trimmed by 4 bases and J by 6 bases, 5 bases remained unmatched. The CDR3 bases are TGTGCCAGCAGTTCCAGGGGGGAAGATGGCTACACCTTC. Encoded protein: CASSSRGEDGYTF.

This clone was observed a handful of times. V is TRBV6-6 and J is TRBJ1-1; D unclear. The CDR3 has 13 amino acids. Germline V gene sequence: CDR1 MNHNY, CDR2 SVGAGI (reference sequence). Trimming stripped 5 bases from V and 5 bases from J, with 12 bases between. The CDR3 bases are TGTGCCAGCAGTGCGGAGGGCTTGACTGAAGCTTTCTTT. It yields the protein CASSAEGLTEAFF.

The rearrangement links TRBV10-1 to TRBJ2-1, with 8 bases lining up with TRBD2. Per the germline V gene, CDR1 is WNHNN and CDR2 is SYGVQD (reference sequence). This CDR3 is built from 17 residues. Germline trimming cut 3 bases from V and 3 bases from J; bases unmatched to any gene: 10. Here the CDR3 DNA reads TGCGCCAGCAGTGAATACCCAGGACTAGCTGACTACAATGAGCAGTTCTTC. Translation gives CASSEYPGLADYNEQFF.

The chain employs TRBV5-5 and TRBJ1-1; 8 bases match TRBD1. The J segment lost 3 bases and the V segment lost 0 bases, leaving 4 bases of the junction unmatched. CDR1 and CDR2 (germline): SGHKS, YYEKEE (reference sequence). This CDR3 comprises 15 residues. CDR3 nucleotide sequence: TGTGCCAGCAGCTTGGCGACAGGGGAACACACTGAAGCTTTCTTT. The encoded protein is CASSLATGEHTEAFF.

V and J are TRBV5-1 and TRBJ2-7; 7 bases agree with TRBD1. CDR1 and CDR2 (germline): SGHRS, YFSETQ. The CDR3 covers 15 residues. Trimming at V came to 1 base and at J to 6 bases, leaving 10 bases not matched to a gene. Written as DNA, the CDR3 is TGCGCCAGCAGCTTGTCCGGGACAGCCACATCCGAGCAGTACTTC. The encoded protein is CASSLSGTATSEQYF. Filled out from reference TRBV5-1 and TRBJ2-7, the complete variable domain reads KAGVTQTPRYLIKTRGQQVTLSCSPISGHRSVSWYQQTPGQGLQFLFEYFSETQRNKGNFPGRFSGRQFSNSRSEMNVSTLELGDSALYLCASSLSGTATSEQYFGPGTRLTVT.

The chain uses TRBV7-8 and TRBJ2-1, with D tentatively TRBD2 (7 bases). Germline V gene sequence: CDR1 SGHVS, CDR2 FQNEAQ. This CDR3 region has 15 residues. V lost 5 bases, J lost 2 bases, and 13 bases lay in between. CDR3 sequence reads: CASSALGGAYNEQFF. The CDR3, as DNA: TGTGCCAGCAGCGCCCTAGGGGGGGCCTACAATGAGCAGTTCTTC.

The rearrangement joins TRBV7-9 to TRBJ1-1; no clear D gene. The CDR3 runs to 11 residues. Germline CDR1 is SEHNR and CDR2 is FQNEAQ (reference sequence). The V gene lost 5 bases and the J gene lost 6 bases, with 7 bases spanning the gap. For the CDR3, the DNA is TGTGCCAGCAGCCGGAGGGCTGAAGCTTTCTTT. Its translation is CASSRRAEAFF. The full variable domain, rest sourced from reference TRBV7-9 and TRBJ1-1, is DTGVSQNPRHKITKRGQNVTFRCDPISEHNRLYWYRQTLGQGPEFLTYFQNEAQLEKSRLLSDRFSAERPKGSFSTLEIQRTEQGDSAMYLCASSRRAEAFFGQGTRLTVV.

The chain recombines TRBV5-6 with TRBJ2-1; 7 bases align to TRBD1. The CDR3 has 16 amino acids. Germline CDR1 SGHDT, CDR2 YYEEEE. Unmatched junction bases numbered 10, after V lost 4 bases and J lost 3 bases. The CDR3 DNA is TGTGCCAGCAGCCAAGTCGGGCAGGGGGACTACAATGAGCAGTTCTTC. Its protein product is CASSQVGQGDYNEQFF.

The CDR3: CASSPSTSGVSYEQYF. Here the CDR3 DNA reads TGTGCCAGCAGCCCATCTACTAGCGGGGTATCCTACGAGCAGTACTTC. The chain recombines TRBV7-3 with TRBJ2-7; 10 nucleotides match TRBD2. Trimming cost V 5 bases and J 1 base; bases outside gene matches: 8. The germline V gene has CDR1 SGHTA and CDR2 FQGTGA. The CDR3 covers 16 residues.

The CDR3 DNA reads TGTGCCAGCAGCTTAAGTGGGAGGGCCTCCCCGTACTTC. This gives the protein CASSLSGRASPYF. This chain connects TRBV7-2 to TRBJ2-7; 7 bases agree with TRBD2. Germline CDR1 and CDR2: SGHTA and FQGNSA. CDR3 length: 13 amino acids. The V segment lost 2 bases and the J segment 12 bases; nucleotides outside the gene matches: 10.

The chain is built from TRBV27 and TRBJ2-7; D gene ambiguous. Germline CDR1 and CDR2: MNHEY and SMNVEV (reference sequence). The CDR3 loop spans 14 amino acids. V lost 3 bases and J 4 bases, leaving 13 bases between the germline ends. DNA for the CDR3: TGTGCCAGCAGTTTTAAGTCGGCTAGTTACGAGCAGTACTTC. This gives the protein CASSFKSASYEQYF.

The chain joins TRBV6-6 to TRBJ2-1, with 8 positions matching TRBD1. The V gene end was trimmed by 4 bases and the J gene end by 4 bases; junction bases not matched to a gene: 9. Germline V lookup: CDR1 MNHNY, CDR2 SVGAGI (reference sequence). CDR3 length: 16 amino acids. The CDR3 bases are TGTGCCAGCAGTTCCCCCGGGACAGGTCCGTACAATGAGCAGTTCTTC. Translating it yields CASSSPGTGPYNEQFF.

This chain uses TRBV5-4 with TRBJ2-5; perhaps TRBD1 as D (6 bases). Germline V gene lookup returns CDR1 SGHNT and CDR2 YYREEE (reference sequence). The CDR3 has 14 residues. V dropped 4 bases and J dropped 1 base, with 11 bases sitting between them. The DNA for the CDR3 is TGTGCCAGCAGCGAACAGGGCTTCCAAGAGACCCAGTACTTC. Translated: CASSEQGFQETQYF. The full variable domain, its missing parts supplied by reference TRBV5-4 and TRBJ2-5, is ETGVTQSPTHLIKTRGQQVTLRCSSQSGHNTVSWYQQALGQGPQFIFQYYREEENGRGNFPPRFSGLQFPNYSSELNVNALELDDSALYLCASSEQGFQETQYFGPGTRLLVL.

V gene TRBV7-2 combines with J gene TRBJ1-6; D is uncertain. From germline, CDR1 is SGHTA and CDR2 FQGNSA. V was pared by 0 bases and J by 5 bases, with 8 bases between. The CDR3 spans 15 residues. This CDR3 reads CASSLAGRNNSPLHF. In DNA form, the CDR3 reads TGTGCCAGCAGCTTAGCGGGCAGGAATAATTCACCCCTCCACTTT.

J is TRBJ1-2 and V is TRBV29-1; perhaps TRBD1 as D (5 bases). Germline V gene lookup returns CDR1 SQVTM and CDR2 ANQGSEA. The V end was cut by 8 bases, the J end by 5 bases, with 15 bases between. This CDR3 is 12 amino acids long. The CDR3 nucleotides read TGCAGCATTACCCTGGGGCAGTATGGCTACACCTTC. Encoded protein: CSITLGQYGYTF.

The chain employs TRBV6-6 and TRBJ1-1, with 9 nucleotides matching TRBD1. The CDR3 has 16 amino acids. Trimming cost V 8 bases and J 2 bases; bases outside gene matches: 12. Germline V lookup: CDR1 MNHNY, CDR2 SVGAGI (reference sequence). The CDR3 protein is CASFQGLDRGNTEAFF. CDR3 in DNA: TGTGCCAGCTTCCAAGGCCTGGACAGGGGAAACACTGAAGCTTTCTTT.